This entry describes one T cell receptor beta chain. The data were obtained in a study of neurological immune-mediated disorders. The CDR3 covers 15 residues. Trimming left V 0 bases short and J 4 bases short, with 13 bases between. CDR1 and CDR2 from the germline V gene are SGHAT and FQNNGV. The time point denotes: longitudinal time-point 3. With 10-nucleotide random UMIs included, cDNA was synthesized by 5'RACE. TCRdb processed the 5' RACE reads anew with MiXCR; each CDR3 protein has one entry. The data show roughly 49,000 distinct CDR3 sequences, approximately 12% seen once. The rearrangement uses TRBV11-2 and TRBJ2-7; a weak D match, TRBD1 (6 bases). What was sequenced was PBMCs. The receptor comes from a male donor with HTLV-1-associated myelopathy (HAM/TSP). The CDR3 here is CASSLDRGGRYEQYF. In DNA form, the CDR3 reads TGTGCCAGCAGCTTAGATCGAGGGGGACGATACGAGCAGTACTTC.